These T cell receptor beta chains were read from a single sample in a study of blood T cells in healthy people across ages. TCRdb reprocessed the 5' RACE reads with MiXCR, giving one entry per CDR3 protein. The table lists some 640,000 distinct CDR3 sequences, about 30% of them singletons. The sample consisted of blood. These receptors all come from a woman older than 75 in good health. Each CDR3 is given with its conserved first and last residue. Each record gives: V gene, J gene, CDR3 length, clone size, D gene, CDR3 protein, CDR3 DNA. A D gene is named only where the DNA matches it firmly. A clone size is listed for some rows: how often the clone was seen (once, few, many), or a class if it is expanded.

TRBV7-3	TRBJ2-3	16	NA	TRBD2	CASSSLGGGSTDTQYF	TGTGCCAGCAGCTCCCTCGGGGGGGGCAGCACAGATACGCAGTATTTT
TRBV5-6	TRBJ2-1	15	many	TRBD1	CASSGTGSSYNEQFF	TGTGCCAGCAGCGGGACAGGGAGCTCCTACAATGAGCAGTTCTTC
TRBV5-1	TRBJ2-3	16	NA	NA	CASSIRPARGTDTQYF	TGCGCCAGCAGCATTCGACCCGCTAGGGGCACAGATACGCAGTATTTT
TRBV20-1	TRBJ2-3	13	NA	NA	CSPGRQGRDTQYF	TGCAGTCCCGGGAGGCAGGGGCGAGATACGCAGTATTTT
TRBV7-9	TRBJ2-6	20	NA	NA	CASSLVKSGSRNSGANVLTF	TGTGCCAGCAGCTTAGTCAAATCGGGGTCCCGGAACTCTGGGGCCAACGTCCTGACTTTC
TRBV12-3/TRBV12-4	TRBJ2-1	12	many	NA	CASSFIKGEQFF	TGTGCCAGCAGTTTTATTAAGGGTGAGCAGTTCTTC
TRBV18	TRBJ1-2	13	many	NA	CASSPPWTDGYTF	TGTGCCAGCTCACCACCTTGGACGGACGGCTACACCTTC
TRBV29-1	TRBJ2-7	14	many	NA	CSALTGGDSYEQYF	TGCAGCGCCCTGACAGGAGGGGACTCCTACGAGCAGTACTTC
TRBV19	TRBJ1-1	14	many	NA	CASSPLGGNTEAFF	TGTGCCAGCAGCCCCCTGGGGGGGAACACTGAAGCTTTCTTT
TRBV7-2	TRBJ1-1	15	few	NA	CASSLVLQGYTEAFF	TGTGCCAGCAGCTTAGTCCTCCAGGGCTACACTGAAGCTTTCTTT
TRBV7-9	TRBJ1-1	13	few	NA	CASSWMDSYPPFF	TGTGCCAGCAGCTGGATGGACAGTTATCCCCCTTTCTTT
TRBV12-3/TRBV12-4	TRBJ2-3	15	many	TRBD1	CASSLEGTGEDTQYF	TGTGCCAGCAGTTTAGAAGGGACAGGCGAGGATACGCAGTATTTT
TRBV29-1	TRBJ2-3	12	NA	NA	CSVGRIRDTQYF	TGCAGCGTTGGCAGGATAAGGGATACGCAGTATTTT
TRBV5-5	TRBJ1-2	12	few	NA	CASSRDTLGYTF	TGTGCCAGCAGCCGCGACACCCTGGGCTACACCTTC
TRBV18	TRBJ2-5	15	many	TRBD1	CASSPLQGASETQYF	TGTGCCAGCTCACCATTACAGGGGGCATCGGAGACCCAGTACTTC
TRBV20-1	TRBJ2-1	13	NA	NA	CSARGSHSYEQFF	TGCAGCGCTAGAGGGTCTCACTCCTACGAGCAGTTCTTC
TRBV7-2	TRBJ2-1	14	many	TRBD2	CASSSSGTSSEQFF	TGTGCCAGCAGCTCTTCCGGGACTAGCAGTGAGCAGTTCTTC
TRBV6-2/TRBV6-3	TRBJ2-3	18	NA	TRBD2	CASSYGRGGSRFADTQYF	TGTGCCAGCAGCTACGGGCGGGGGGGCTCCCGTTTCGCAGATACGCAGTATTTT
TRBV12-3/TRBV12-4	TRBJ2-1	16	many	TRBD1	CASSYPRDRGGNEQFF	TGTGCCAGCAGTTACCCCCGGGACAGGGGGGGCAATGAGCAGTTCTTC
TRBV6-5	TRBJ2-5	15	many	TRBD2	CASRPSGGAVETQYF	TGTGCCAGCAGACCTAGCGGGGGGGCCGTAGAGACCCAGTACTTC
TRBV3-1	TRBJ1-2	18	many	TRBD1	CASSQDQLTGGILYGYTF	TGTGCCAGCAGCCAAGACCAATTGACAGGGGGCATCCTCTATGGCTACACCTTC
TRBV28	TRBJ1-4	10	many	NA	CATKREKLFF	TGTGCCACGAAACGGGAAAAACTGTTTTTT
TRBV7-6	TRBJ2-3	16	many	TRBD1	CASSLVSRQGTDTQYF	TGTGCCAGCAGCTTAGTTTCCCGACAGGGGACAGATACGCAGTATTTT
TRBV6-2/TRBV6-3	TRBJ2-1	15	NA	NA	CASTSLDRSRVEQFF	TGTGCCAGCACTTCCCTGGATCGATCAAGGGTTGAGCAGTTCTTC
TRBV5-1	TRBJ2-6	15	NA	NA	CASRLQGPGANALTF	TGCGCCAGCCGCCTACAGGGACCTGGGGCCAACGCCCTGACTTTC
TRBV20-1	TRBJ1-4	17	few	NA	CSARKEVDRGFNEKLFF	TGCAGTGCTAGAAAAGAGGTCGACCGCGGATTTAATGAAAAACTGTTTTTT
TRBV6-4	TRBJ1-2	15	many	TRBD1	CASSYTTGAGEHYTF	TGTGCCAGCAGCTACACGACAGGGGCCGGGGAGCATTACACCTTC
TRBV7-8	TRBJ1-2	15	many	TRBD1	CASSLGDRDDYGYTF	TGTGCCAGCAGCTTAGGGGACAGGGATGACTATGGCTACACCTTC
TRBV30	TRBJ1-2	14	NA	NA	CAWSVGMSNYGYTF	TGTGCCTGGAGTGTTGGGATGTCTAACTATGGCTACACCTTC
TRBV6-1	TRBJ2-7	12	many	NA	CASSEAGYEQYF	TGTGCCAGCAGTGAAGCTGGGTACGAGCAGTACTTC
TRBV7-3	TRBJ2-5	13	many	NA	CASSLNRQETQYF	TGCGCCAGCAGCTTGAACCGCCAAGAGACCCAGTACTTC
TRBV6-1	TRBJ2-5	15	few	NA	CASRPVDRGSNEQYF	TGTGCCAGCAGACCCGTAGATCGAGGGAGCAATGAGCAGTACTTC
TRBV20-1	TRBJ2-5	13	few	TRBD2	CSARTGGAGEQYF	TGCAGTGCTAGGACCGGGGGGGCCGGTGAGCAGTACTTC
TRBV5-1	TRBJ2-5	16	few	TRBD2	CASSFEGLARSETQYF	TGCGCCAGCAGCTTTGAAGGACTAGCACGCAGTGAGACCCAGTACTTC
TRBV30	TRBJ2-4	14	once	TRBD2	CAWALTSGRHIQYF	TGTGCCTGGGCCCTGACTAGCGGGAGACACATTCAGTACTTC
TRBV3-1	TRBJ2-4	14	many	TRBD1	CASRPGQGGGIQYF	TGTGCCAGCAGACCGGGACAGGGAGGTGGCATTCAGTACTTC
TRBV29-1	TRBJ1-2	14	many	TRBD1	CSVPQGAQFYGYTF	TGCAGCGTTCCCCAGGGGGCCCAATTCTATGGCTACACCTTC